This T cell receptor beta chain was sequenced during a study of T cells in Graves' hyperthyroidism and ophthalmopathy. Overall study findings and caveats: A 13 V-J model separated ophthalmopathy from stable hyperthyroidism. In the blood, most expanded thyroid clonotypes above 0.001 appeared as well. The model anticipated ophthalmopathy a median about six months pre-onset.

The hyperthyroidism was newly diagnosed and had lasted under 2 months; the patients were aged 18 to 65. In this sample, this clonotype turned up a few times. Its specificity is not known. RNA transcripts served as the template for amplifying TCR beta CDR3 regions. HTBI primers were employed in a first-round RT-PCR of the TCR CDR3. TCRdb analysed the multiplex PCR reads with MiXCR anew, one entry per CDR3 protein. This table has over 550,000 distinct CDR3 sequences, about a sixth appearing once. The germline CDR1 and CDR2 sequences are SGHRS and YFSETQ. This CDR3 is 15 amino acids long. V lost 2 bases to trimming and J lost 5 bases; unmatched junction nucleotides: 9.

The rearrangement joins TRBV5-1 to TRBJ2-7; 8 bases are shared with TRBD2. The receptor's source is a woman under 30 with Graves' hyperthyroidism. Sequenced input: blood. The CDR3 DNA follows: TGCGCCAGCAGCTTTGGCCGGGAGGGTAGAAACGAGCAGTACTTC. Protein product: CASSFGREGRNEQYF.